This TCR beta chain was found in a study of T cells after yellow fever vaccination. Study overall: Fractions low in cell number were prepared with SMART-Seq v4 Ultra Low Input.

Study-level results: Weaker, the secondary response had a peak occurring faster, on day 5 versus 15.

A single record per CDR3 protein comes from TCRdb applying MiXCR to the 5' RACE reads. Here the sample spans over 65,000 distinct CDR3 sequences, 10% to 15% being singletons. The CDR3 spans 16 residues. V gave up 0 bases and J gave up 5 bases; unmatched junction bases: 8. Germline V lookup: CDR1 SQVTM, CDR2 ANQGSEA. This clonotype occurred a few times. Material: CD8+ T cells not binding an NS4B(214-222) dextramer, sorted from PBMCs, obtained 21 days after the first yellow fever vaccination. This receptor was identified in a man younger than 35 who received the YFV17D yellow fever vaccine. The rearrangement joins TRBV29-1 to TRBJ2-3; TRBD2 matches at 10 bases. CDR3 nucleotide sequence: TGCAGCGTTGAAGACAGGCTAGCGGGGGATCTAGATACGCAGTATTTT. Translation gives CSVEDRLAGDLDTQYF.